The entry below gives a single T cell receptor (beta chain) sequence along with its context. Its antigen is still unknown. Base qualities are not at hand, and no much larger clone is one base apart. The donors were under 40 Caucasian individuals from Russia, aged roughly 6 to 100 years, who were systemically healthy. Each donor gave 9 to 10 milliliters of peripheral blood, collected into EDTA-treated Vacutainer tubes. Ficoll-Paque density-gradient centrifugation was used to isolate PBMCs, with at least 6 million obtained per sample. Trizol reagent was used to extract total RNA from PBMCs, with at least 5.5 micrograms per sample. Naive CD45RAhigh/CD27high T cell percentages were measured by flow cytometry on a PBMC aliquot from every donor. The CDR3 holds 16 amino acids from the cysteine to the phenylalanine. The sequence is cut down to CDR3 DNA, 48 bases in frame from base 1. Germline trimming: 0 bases from V, 4 bases from J; junction bases outside gene matches: 6.

The library was prepared using 5' RACE. Sequencing relied on an Illumina HiSeq 2500. A second PCR of roughly 7 to 12 cycles was performed with a sample-barcoded 5' primer and a J-beta primer mix. A unique molecular identifier was introduced onto each TCR beta cDNA molecule by a template-switch 5' adaptor carrying 12 random nucleotides. Each sample yielded at least 3 million CDR3-containing paired-end reads. First-strand cDNA synthesis was performed from all RNA using the Mint cDNA synthesis kit, with priming by a TRBC-specific oligonucleotide. All cDNA was treated with uracil-DNA glycosylase and then went through a first 18-cycle PCR with the universal primers M1SS and BC2_uni_R. Turning to the authors' computational methods: Normalization of each sample was performed by random selection of 1 million high-quality reads, each carrying a distinct molecular identifier. Reads sharing molecular identifiers were discarded rather than binned into consensus sequences. MiTCR, with a Q25 quality threshold and the strictest error-elimination algorithm, was used for CDR3 identification, clonotype clustering and error correction. Lower-bound total TCR beta diversity was estimated with a nonparametric unseen species model using Euler transformation. The public reads were quality trimmed at Q25 with fastp and then assembled into clones with MiXCR by TCRdb, keeping productive beta chains. Duplicate CDR3 protein sequences are folded into a single record with the most common DNA and genes. TCRdb, not the authors, supplied the V and J calls. Within this sample are about 930,000 distinct CDR3 sequences, with 25% to 30% of them counted one time only. The ten largest clones represent about 9.4% of the sample.

This entry belongs to a study of blood T cells in healthy people across ages (dated by TCRdb to the mid-2010s). A note on the overall study: Template switching captured roughly one uniquely barcoded TCR beta cDNA molecule per two T cells in model experiments. Age-related changes in TCR beta repertoire diversity were measured in the study by deep sequencing normalized with unique cDNA molecular identifiers. Donors were grouped into four age groups: young (average roughly 16 years), middle-aged (roughly 38), aged (roughly 67) and long-lived (82). Using the same blood draw, the study looked at two additional independent replicas of 1 million unique cDNA reads for two donors, one aged 18 to 30 and the other aged 80 or older. Points the paper makes about the study in general: As age increased, observed TCR beta diversity per million T cells dropped in a roughly linear way, and a significant reduction was already evident by age 40. Conclusive comparison of naive and antigen-experienced compartments was prevented by the profiling of bulk unsorted PBMCs. Compared with the aged group, the long-lived group had more naive CD4+ T cells, fewer expanded clones and increased TCR diversity, a pattern suggesting age selection. Because the CMV infection status of the donors was unknown, age-related changes in expanded clonotypes may potentially have been confounded. A strong correlation was found between observed TCR beta diversity and the percentage of naive T cells measured by flow cytometry. Estimates of total diversity based on one million sequenced T cells were considered lower bounds and underestimates.

The sample also formed part of further work on T cells of mothers and their children. The second study's paper adds: The donors were nine systemically healthy Caucasian individuals, made up of three mothers and their six children. cDNA synthesis consumed the entire amount of extracted RNA, loaded at around 1.5 ug RNA in each 15 ul reaction. In the second PCR, the M1S primer introduced both the sample barcodes and 2-4 random nucleotides. Each mother yielded over 8.5 million TCR beta CDR3 reads and each child 2.5 million to 3 million reads. Thymic selection similarly shapes TCR recombination output in related and unrelated pairs, with minor effect from inherited differences. Normalized repertoire overlap was always found to be slightly, but never significantly, higher in related mother-child pairs than in unrelated mother-child pairs. Persistent microchimeric T cell clones were not detected, at a sensitivity of about 100 clones per million clonotypes. The study used deep NGS to compare TCR beta repertoires of mothers and children, seeking features distinguishing related mother-child pairs from unrelated individuals. On average, the children were about 12 +/- 4 years old, while the mothers were about 37 +/- 4 years old. After adapter ligation with NEBNext reagents, the libraries were sequenced on Illumina HiSeq 2000 with 100+100 nt paired-end reads. Mother and child libraries were prepared a month apart and sequenced in separate runs to prevent cross-contamination. Each donor had between 500,000 and 2,000,000 distinct TCR beta clonotypes identified. Naive TCR beta clonotypes were estimated from low-frequency clonotypes matched to each donor's FACS-determined naive share, without sorting.

The material sequenced was blood. The sequence joins TRBV12-3 or TRBV12-4 to TRBJ1-5; TRBD1 aligns with 7 central bases. The TCR sequence derives from a woman between 35 and 50 years old in good health. The CDR3 protein sequence reads: CASSLAGTVPNQPQHF. The DNA sequence is TGTGCCAGCAGTTTAGCCGGGACAGTCCCTAATCAGCCCCAGCATTTT.